This T cell receptor (beta chain) was identified in a study of monozygotic twins with inflammatory bowel disease. CDR1 and CDR2 (germline): LGHNA, YSLEER. The length of the CDR3 is 16 residues. The study subjected TCRalpha and TCRbeta cDNA to two nested PCRs of roughly 16 and 10 cycles. No DNA is given; TCRdb re-called the 5' RACE reads and lists each CDR3 protein once. The sample table sets out fewer than 450,000 distinct CDR3 sequences. Sequences were obtained from blood. V and J are TRBV4-3 and TRBJ1-1; TCRdb outputs TRBD1, but without DNA this stays unchecked. The source is a human donor with ulcerative colitis or Crohn's disease, or a healthy co-twin of an affected twin (not recorded which). The CDR3 sequence is CASSLRDRIMNTEAFF.